This TCR beta chain was recorded in a study of T cell responses to AZD1222 COVID-19 vaccine. The CDR3 has 19 residues. Germline V lookup: CDR1 GTSNPN, CDR2 SVGIG (reference sequence). Trimming cost V 3 bases and J 2 bases; bases outside gene matches: 16. Generated by immunoSEQ multiplex PCR, the TCRdb table keeps only in-frame clones and is missing some. The sample lists approximately 180,000 clones, over 85% occurring once. This specimen was peripheral blood, taken 28 days after the second dose of the MenACWY control vaccine. The receptor comes from an adult who received the MenACWY meningococcal vaccine as a control. The rearrangement uses TRBV30 and TRBJ1-2; 12 bases fit TRBD1. The CDR3 region has the DNA TGTGCCTGGAGGCCGGGACAGGGGGCTTGGGGCACCCGGAACTATGGCTACACCTTC. It yields the protein CAWRPGQGAWGTRNYGYTF.